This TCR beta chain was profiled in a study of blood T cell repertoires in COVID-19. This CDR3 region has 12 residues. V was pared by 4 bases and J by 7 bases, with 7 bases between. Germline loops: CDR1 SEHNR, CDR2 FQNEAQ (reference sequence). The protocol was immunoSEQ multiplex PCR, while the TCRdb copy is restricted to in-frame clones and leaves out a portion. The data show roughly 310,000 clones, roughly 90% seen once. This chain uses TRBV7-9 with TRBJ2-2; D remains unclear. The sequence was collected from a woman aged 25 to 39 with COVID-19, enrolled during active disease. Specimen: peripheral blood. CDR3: CASSSTIGELFF. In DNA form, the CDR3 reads TGTGCCAGCAGCTCAACTATCGGGGAGCTGTTTTTT.